This record looks at one T cell receptor beta chain sequence and its context. This sample stems from a study of beta chain features in type 1 diabetes. The overall study: Investigators examined approximately 100,000,000 sorted cells across all samples.

CDR1 and CDR2 (germline): GTSNPN, SVGIG (reference sequence). Trimming stripped 1 base from V and 2 bases from J, with 9 bases between. CDR3 length equals 14 residues. cDNA synthesis used the whole RNA isolate, giving expressed TCRB sequences. Repertoires were generated with immunoSEQ multiplex PCR, while TCRdb's copy carries only in-frame clones and drops some. Found here are 240,000 or so clones, more than 65% of them singletons; the top ten hold 0.053%. The specimen sequenced was naive CD4+ T cells from blood. This TCR derives from a man aged 25 to 40 in good health. The chain carries TRBV30 and TRBJ1-5; TRBD1 is a possible D gene (5 bases). In DNA form, the CDR3 reads TGTGCCTGGAGTGCTCGGGGCGGCAATCAGCCCCAGCATTTT. Translation gives CAWSARGGNQPQHF.